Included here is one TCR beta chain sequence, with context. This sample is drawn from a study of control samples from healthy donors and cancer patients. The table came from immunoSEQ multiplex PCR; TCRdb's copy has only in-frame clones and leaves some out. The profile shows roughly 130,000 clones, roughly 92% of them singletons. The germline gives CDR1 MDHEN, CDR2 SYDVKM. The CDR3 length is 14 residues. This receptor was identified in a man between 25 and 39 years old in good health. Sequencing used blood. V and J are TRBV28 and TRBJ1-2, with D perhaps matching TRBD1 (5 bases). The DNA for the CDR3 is TGTGCTATCTGCCGGACAAACGCTAACTATGGCTACACCTTC. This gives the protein CAICRTNANYGYTF.